Listed below are T cell receptor beta chains from one sample, sequenced in a study of blood T cell repertoires in COVID-19. Libraries were prepared by immunoSEQ multiplex PCR; TCRdb keeps only in-frame clonotypes and omits some of them. The data show around 140,000 clones, with roughly 84% seen just once and 8.9% held by the top ten. Source material: peripheral blood. The source of these receptors is a man under 40 with COVID-19, enrolled during active disease. The CDR3 runs from the conserved cysteine through the conserved F or W. D genes are given only for firm matches. Only part of the rows carry a size: once, few, many, or a class if the clone is expanded.

j_call: TRBJ2-7; v_call: TRBV28; clone_size: -; d_call: TRBD1; cdr3_aa: CASSLSRQGPYF; cdr3_nt: TGTGCCAGCAGTTTAAGTCGACAGGGACCGTACTTC
j_call: TRBJ2-7; v_call: TRBV7-3; clone_size: -; d_call: -; cdr3_aa: CAGHREYSYEQYF; cdr3_nt: TGTGCCGGCCACAGGGAATATTCGTACGAGCAGTACTTC
j_call: TRBJ2-1; v_call: TRBV28; clone_size: -; d_call: -; cdr3_aa: CASSLAGIEQFF; cdr3_nt: TGTGCCAGCAGTTTAGCGGGTATTGAGCAGTTCTTC
j_call: TRBJ2-1; v_call: TRBV20-1; clone_size: few; d_call: TRBD2; cdr3_aa: CSASGTSGRGNEQFF; cdr3_nt: TGCAGTGCTAGTGGTACTAGCGGGAGGGGAAATGAGCAGTTCTTC
j_call: TRBJ2-7; v_call: TRBV11-2; clone_size: -; d_call: -; cdr3_aa: CASLSQGSYEQYF; cdr3_nt: TGTGCCAGCCTCTCCCAGGGCTCCTACGAGCAGTACTTC
j_call: TRBJ2-7; v_call: TRBV4-3; clone_size: -; d_call: TRBD2; cdr3_aa: CASSPSASGSLYEQYF; cdr3_nt: TGCGCCAGCAGCCCATCAGCTAGCGGGAGTTTGTACGAGCAGTACTTC
j_call: TRBJ1-1; v_call: TRBV5-8; clone_size: -; d_call: -; cdr3_aa: CASSSRQTNTEAFF; cdr3_nt: TGTGCCAGCAGCTCCCGACAGACCAACACTGAAGCTTTCTTT
j_call: TRBJ1-1; v_call: TRBV10-1; clone_size: -; d_call: -; cdr3_aa: CASSEKDKWFEAFF; cdr3_nt: TGCGCCAGCAGTGAGAAGGACAAATGGTTCGAAGCTTTCTTT
j_call: TRBJ2-5; v_call: TRBV6-5; clone_size: -; d_call: TRBD2; cdr3_aa: CASTPTGGPKTQYF; cdr3_nt: TGTGCCAGCACACCCACGGGAGGGCCGAAGACCCAGTACTTC
j_call: TRBJ2-2; v_call: TRBV2; clone_size: few; d_call: -; cdr3_aa: CASSDEGTGELFF; cdr3_nt: TGTGCCAGCAGTGATGAGGGCACCGGGGAGCTGTTTTTT
j_call: TRBJ2-7; v_call: TRBV18; clone_size: -; d_call: -; cdr3_aa: CASSPFGAQAYEQYF; cdr3_nt: TGTGCCAGCTCACCTTTTGGGGCTCAAGCCTACGAGCAGTACTTC
j_call: TRBJ2-3; v_call: TRBV6-4; clone_size: many; d_call: TRBD2; cdr3_aa: CASSDGTSDSTDTQYF; cdr3_nt: TGTGCCAGCAGTGACGGGACTAGCGATAGCACAGATACGCAGTATTTT
j_call: TRBJ2-3; v_call: TRBV24-1; clone_size: -; d_call: TRBD1; cdr3_aa: CATSDPTGGRDTQYF; cdr3_nt: TGTGCCACCAGTGATCCTACAGGGGGCAGGGATACGCAGTATTTT
j_call: TRBJ1-1; v_call: TRBV29-1; clone_size: -; d_call: TRBD1; cdr3_aa: CSVTGSGFTEAFF; cdr3_nt: TGCAGCGTGACAGGGTCAGGGTTCACTGAAGCTTTCTTT
j_call: TRBJ2-5; v_call: TRBV24-1; clone_size: -; d_call: TRBD1; cdr3_aa: CATSEGQGNQETQYF; cdr3_nt: TGTGCCACCAGTGAGGGACAGGGGAATCAAGAGACCCAGTACTTC
j_call: TRBJ2-3; v_call: TRBV6-4; clone_size: -; d_call: -; cdr3_aa: CASSVEITDTQYF; cdr3_nt: TGTGCCAGCAGTGTAGAAATTACAGATACGCAGTATTTT
j_call: TRBJ2-7; v_call: TRBV11-2; clone_size: -; d_call: TRBD2; cdr3_aa: CASSIIAGSSYEQYF; cdr3_nt: TGTGCCAGCAGCATAATAGCGGGTAGCTCCTACGAGCAGTACTTC
j_call: TRBJ2-3; v_call: TRBV4-1; clone_size: -; d_call: -; cdr3_aa: CASSQEFQWASEFSDTQYF; cdr3_nt: TGCGCCAGCAGCCAAGAGTTTCAGTGGGCTAGCGAATTTTCAGATACGCAGTATTTT
j_call: TRBJ2-3; v_call: TRBV2; clone_size: few; d_call: -; cdr3_aa: CASSAFGIGTDTQYF; cdr3_nt: TGTGCCAGCAGTGCGTTCGGGATTGGCACAGATACGCAGTATTTT
j_call: TRBJ1-1; v_call: TRBV19; clone_size: -; d_call: TRBD1; cdr3_aa: CASSTGTEYAFF; cdr3_nt: TGTGCCAGTAGCACGGGGACAGAGTACGCTTTCTTT
j_call: TRBJ1-5; v_call: TRBV19; clone_size: many; d_call: TRBD1; cdr3_aa: CASKRTGGRLSNQPQHF; cdr3_nt: TGTGCCAGTAAAAGGACAGGGGGAAGACTGAGCAATCAGCCCCAGCATTTT
j_call: TRBJ2-6; v_call: TRBV2; clone_size: -; d_call: -; cdr3_aa: CASSVSGSGANVLTF; cdr3_nt: TGTGCCAGCAGTGTGTCGGGGTCCGGGGCCAACGTCCTGACTTTC
j_call: TRBJ1-2; v_call: TRBV29-1; clone_size: few; d_call: -; cdr3_aa: CSVAPRGRGPEGYGYTF; cdr3_nt: TGCAGCGTTGCCCCACGGGGTCGCGGACCGGAGGGCTATGGCTACACCTTC
j_call: TRBJ1-3; v_call: TRBV29-1; clone_size: -; d_call: -; cdr3_aa: CSVELVVAGPSGNTIYF; cdr3_nt: TGCAGCGTTGAATTAGTTGTAGCGGGGCCCTCTGGAAACACCATATATTTT
j_call: TRBJ2-7; v_call: TRBV24-1; clone_size: -; d_call: TRBD1; cdr3_aa: CATSRTGSSYEQYF; cdr3_nt: TGTGCCACCAGTAGGACAGGGAGCTCCTACGAGCAGTACTTC
j_call: TRBJ1-3; v_call: TRBV7-9; clone_size: -; d_call: -; cdr3_aa: CASSEDSLSGNTIYF; cdr3_nt: TGTGCCAGCAGCGAAGACAGCCTCTCTGGAAACACCATATATTTT
j_call: TRBJ1-1; v_call: TRBV30; clone_size: -; d_call: TRBD1; cdr3_aa: CAWSPNRGAGEAFF; cdr3_nt: TGTGCCTGGAGTCCTAACAGGGGGGCAGGCGAAGCTTTCTTT
j_call: TRBJ1-2; v_call: TRBV28; clone_size: few; d_call: -; cdr3_aa: CASSKRNYGYTF; cdr3_nt: TGTGCCAGCAGCAAGAGAAACTATGGCTACACCTTC
j_call: TRBJ1-5; v_call: TRBV24-1; clone_size: -; d_call: -; cdr3_aa: CATSDLKAGHQPQHF; cdr3_nt: TGTGCCACCAGTGATTTGAAGGCAGGCCATCAGCCCCAGCATTTT
j_call: TRBJ2-3; v_call: TRBV9; clone_size: -; d_call: TRBD2; cdr3_aa: CASSGAQPGLAFSTDTQYF; cdr3_nt: TGTGCCAGCAGCGGAGCCCAACCGGGACTAGCGTTTTCCACAGATACGCAGTATTTT
j_call: TRBJ2-3; v_call: TRBV10-3; clone_size: -; d_call: TRBD2; cdr3_aa: CAISGLAGVEDTQYF; cdr3_nt: TGTGCCATCAGTGGGTTAGCGGGAGTAGAAGATACGCAGTATTTT
j_call: TRBJ2-3; v_call: TRBV14; clone_size: -; d_call: TRBD1; cdr3_aa: CASSQWGQGTDTQYF; cdr3_nt: TGTGCCAGCAGCCAATGGGGACAGGGCACAGATACGCAGTATTTT
j_call: TRBJ2-2; v_call: TRBV11-3; clone_size: -; d_call: TRBD2; cdr3_aa: CASSSGGDTGELFF; cdr3_nt: TGTGCCAGCAGCTCGGGGGGGGACACCGGGGAGCTGTTTTTT
j_call: TRBJ2-1; v_call: TRBV5-4; clone_size: -; d_call: TRBD2; cdr3_aa: CASSSRTSGTYNEQFF; cdr3_nt: TGTGCCAGCAGCTCACGGACTAGCGGGACATACAATGAGCAGTTCTTC
j_call: TRBJ1-1; v_call: TRBV6-5; clone_size: -; d_call: TRBD1; cdr3_aa: CASSWTGRRNTEAFF; cdr3_nt: TGTGCCAGCAGTTGGACAGGGCGGCGGAACACTGAAGCTTTCTTT
j_call: TRBJ1-2; v_call: TRBV30; clone_size: many; d_call: -; cdr3_aa: CAWSVEANYGYTF; cdr3_nt: TGTGCCTGGTCGGTTGAAGCTAACTATGGCTACACCTTC
j_call: TRBJ2-6; v_call: TRBV7-8; clone_size: -; d_call: TRBD2; cdr3_aa: CASSPRAAGGNSGANVLTF; cdr3_nt: TGTGCCAGCAGCCCGCGGGCAGCGGGAGGGAACTCTGGGGCCAACGTCCTGACTTTC
j_call: TRBJ1-2; v_call: TRBV29-1; clone_size: -; d_call: -; cdr3_aa: CSVEASGATIVTF; cdr3_nt: TGCAGCGTTGAGGCTTCAGGGGCCACCATCGTCACCTTC
j_call: TRBJ2-3; v_call: TRBV4-3; clone_size: -; d_call: -; cdr3_aa: CASSQDWRGITDTQYF; cdr3_nt: TGCGCCAGCAGCCAAGATTGGAGGGGCATCACAGATACGCAGTATTTT
j_call: TRBJ2-2; v_call: TRBV9; clone_size: -; d_call: -; cdr3_aa: CASSVGMESGGELFF; cdr3_nt: TGTGCCAGCAGCGTTGGAATGGAATCAGGCGGGGAGCTGTTTTTT
j_call: TRBJ2-1; v_call: TRBV5-4; clone_size: -; d_call: TRBD2; cdr3_aa: CASSLQREVPYNEQFF; cdr3_nt: TGTGCCAGCAGCTTGCAGCGGGAGGTCCCCTACAATGAGCAGTTCTTC
j_call: TRBJ2-1; v_call: TRBV10-3; clone_size: -; d_call: TRBD2; cdr3_aa: CAISAGSGNLGNEQFF; cdr3_nt: TGTGCCATCAGTGCCGGGAGCGGGAATCTAGGGAATGAGCAGTTCTTC
j_call: TRBJ1-3; v_call: TRBV30; clone_size: -; d_call: -; cdr3_aa: CAWSVQAYSGNTIYF; cdr3_nt: TGTGCCTGGAGTGTTCAGGCTTACTCTGGAAACACCATATATTTT
j_call: TRBJ2-7; v_call: TRBV29-1; clone_size: -; d_call: TRBD2; cdr3_aa: CSVGFSSGRMGGEQYF; cdr3_nt: TGCAGCGTTGGTTTTTCTAGCGGGAGAATGGGTGGCGAGCAGTACTTC
j_call: TRBJ2-5; v_call: TRBV2; clone_size: -; d_call: -; cdr3_aa: CASPGGETQYF; cdr3_nt: TGTGCCAGCCCTGGAGGAGAGACCCAGTACTTC
j_call: TRBJ2-1; v_call: TRBV19; clone_size: once; d_call: -; cdr3_aa: CASSIFGNEQFF; cdr3_nt: TGTGCCAGTAGTATTTTCGGGAATGAGCAGTTCTTC
j_call: TRBJ2-7; v_call: TRBV6-5; clone_size: -; d_call: TRBD1; cdr3_aa: CASTLGQGRYEQYF; cdr3_nt: TGTGCCAGCACCTTAGGACAGGGAAGGTACGAGCAGTACTTC
j_call: TRBJ2-7; v_call: TRBV5-4; clone_size: -; d_call: TRBD2; cdr3_aa: CASSPGLAGGYEQYF; cdr3_nt: TGTGCCAGCAGCCCAGGACTAGCGGGAGGGTACGAGCAGTACTTC
j_call: TRBJ2-7; v_call: TRBV2; clone_size: -; d_call: -; cdr3_aa: CASSQSYEQYF; cdr3_nt: TGTGCCAGCAGCCAGTCCTACGAGCAGTACTTC
j_call: TRBJ1-5; v_call: TRBV28; clone_size: -; d_call: TRBD1; cdr3_aa: CASRLRQGGVVPQHF; cdr3_nt: TGTGCCAGCAGACTTCGACAGGGTGGTGTAGTACCCCAGCATTTT
j_call: TRBJ1-1; v_call: TRBV7-2; clone_size: once; d_call: -; cdr3_aa: CASSLSHSPTEAFF; cdr3_nt: TGTGCCAGCAGCTTATCACATTCGCCCACTGAAGCTTTCTTT
j_call: TRBJ2-7; v_call: TRBV28; clone_size: -; d_call: TRBD2; cdr3_aa: CASSLPPREGRQYF; cdr3_nt: TGTGCCAGCAGTTTACCCCCCCGGGAGGGACGACAGTACTTC
j_call: TRBJ2-1; v_call: TRBV28; clone_size: -; d_call: TRBD1; cdr3_aa: CASSTLGQGTEFF; cdr3_nt: TGTGCCAGCAGCACCCTTGGACAGGGCACAGAGTTCTTC
j_call: TRBJ2-3; v_call: TRBV27; clone_size: -; d_call: TRBD2; cdr3_aa: CASRSGTSPDTQYF; cdr3_nt: TGTGCCAGCAGATCCGGGACTAGCCCAGATACGCAGTATTTT
j_call: TRBJ2-3; v_call: TRBV24-1; clone_size: once; d_call: -; cdr3_aa: CATSELSSTDTQYF; cdr3_nt: TGTGCCACCAGTGAACTTTCTAGCACAGATACGCAGTATTTT